Below are 9 T cell receptor beta chains sequenced from a single sample in a study of blood T cell repertoires in COVID-19. Sequencing was performed with immunoSEQ multiplex PCR; in TCRdb, only in-frame clones are kept and a portion is missing. The data hold 200,000 to 250,000 clones, with approximately 83% observed a single time. The specimen was peripheral blood. The receptor source for this set is a man aged 25-40 years who had recovered from COVID-19.

The rearrangement links TRBV18 to TRBJ1-3, with D perhaps TRBD1 (6 bases). Trimming removed 5 bases from V and 0 bases from J, with 11 bases in between. Germline assignment: CDR1 KGHSH and CDR2 LQKENI. The CDR3 is 15 amino acids. CDR3 amino acids: CASSGGHNSGNTIYF. CDR3 DNA sequence: TGTGCCAGCTCAGGGGGACATAACTCTGGAAACACCATATATTTT.

V usage is TRBV5-4 and J usage is TRBJ2-3, with D possibly TRBD2 on 6 matching bases. V lost 0 bases and J lost 4, with 12 bases in between. Germline assignment: CDR1 SGHNT and CDR2 YYREEE (reference sequence). The CDR3 consists of 15 residues. Written as DNA, the CDR3 is TGTGCCAGCAGCTTGGCCGGGGGTGGAGCAGATACGCAGTATTTT. Its protein product is CASSLAGGGADTQYF.

The chain uses TRBV7-9 and TRBJ1-3; D ambiguous. Germline V lookup: CDR1 SEHNR, CDR2 FQNEAQ (reference sequence). The V and J ends lost 5 bases and 0 bases respectively, with 11 bases between them. The CDR3 runs 15 residues. CDR3 in DNA: TGTGCCAGCAGCCCACTGATTTTCTCTGGAAACACCATATATTTT. This translates into CASSPLIFSGNTIYF. Full variable domain (rest looked up from reference TRBV7-9 and TRBJ1-3): DTGVSQNPRHKITKRGQNVTFRCDPISEHNRLYWYRQTLGQGPEFLTYFQNEAQLEKSRLLSDRFSAERPKGSFSTLEIQRTEQGDSAMYLCASSPLIFSGNTIYFGEGSWLTVV.

As regards this clone: An end of the junction differs from the germline gene, which may be a read error. V is TRBV6-2 or TRBV6-3 and J is TRBJ1-2; 9 bases line up with TRBD1. The V gene's germline CDR1 is MNHEY and CDR2 SVGEGT. The CDR3 extends over 16 amino acids. CDR3 loop: CASSHSGTGFRHGYTF. The CDR3 DNA follows: TGTGCCAGCAGTCACTCCGGGACAGGGTTTCGGCATGGCTACACCTTC.

The rearrangement uses TRBV15 and TRBJ1-6; D not certain. V was cut by 0 bases and J by 9 bases, with 6 bases left in between. The CDR3 has 13 amino acids. Germline assignment: CDR1 LNHNV and CDR2 YYDKDF (reference sequence). The CDR3 bases are TGTGCCACCAGCAGAGATCCCGGTTCACCCCTCCACTTT. Its protein is CATSRDPGSPLHF.

This clone was found once. The chain recombines TRBV5-5 with TRBJ2-1; perhaps TRBD2 as D (6 bases). The V gene's germline CDR1 is SGHKS and CDR2 YYEKEE (reference sequence). This CDR3 has 13 amino acids. V lost 2 bases and J lost 11, with 14 bases in between. The CDR3 DNA reads TGTGCCAGCAGCTTCGGGAGCCGGGAGCAGCAGTTCTTC. This sequence encodes CASSFGSREQQFF. The variable domain in full, completed from reference TRBV5-5 and TRBJ2-1, reads DAGVTQSPTHLIKTRGQQVTLRCSPISGHKSVSWYQQVLGQGPQFIFQYYEKEERGRGNFPDRFSARQFPNYSSELNVNALLLGDSALYLCASSFGSREQQFFGPGTRLTVL.

The chain recombines TRBV7-7 with TRBJ1-5, with TRBD1 matching over 9 bases. CDR1 SSHAT and CDR2 FNYEAQ come from the germline V gene (reference sequence). This CDR3 is built from 15 residues. V lost 2 bases and J lost 6; bases outside the gene matches: 5. CDR3 bases: TGTGCCAGCAGCTTATTACAGGGGGCCTGTCAGCCCCAGCATTTT. Amino acids: CASSLLQGACQPQHF.

The V call is TRBV28, the J call TRBJ2-3, with D possibly matching TRBD1 (6 bases). The CDR3 totals 16 residues. Looked up from germline, CDR1 is MDHEN and CDR2 is SYDVKM. Trimming removed 1 base from V and 0 bases from J, with 11 bases in between. As DNA, the CDR3 is TGTGCCAGCAGTTTATTGGGGACACATAGCACAGATACGCAGTATTTT. Translation gives CASSLLGTHSTDTQYF.

V and J are TRBV5-1 and TRBJ1-1; D might be TRBD1 (5 bases). Trimming took 2 bases from V and 0 from J, leaving 8 bases between them. The CDR3 is made up of 14 amino acids. Germline V lookup: CDR1 SGHRS, CDR2 YFSETQ. The chain's CDR3 is CASSFDSLNTEAFF. DNA for the CDR3: TGCGCCAGCAGCTTTGACAGCCTGAACACTGAAGCTTTCTTT.